The clone carrying this T cell receptor (beta chain) appeared once. Germline DNA was also extracted, with blood RNA taken from unsorted whole blood. An approximately 3.7-milliliter peripheral blood sample was collected before surgery. This sample was included in a study of tumor-infiltrating lymphocytes in primary liver carcinoma. Turning to the study itself: Subjects consisted of male and female patients aged 30 to 69 years.

CDR3 size: 14 residues. J lost 7 bases, V lost 2 bases, and 6 bases had no gene match. Germline V gene sequence: CDR1 GTSNPN, CDR2 SVGIG (reference sequence). Production of TCR beta cDNA used around 460 ng total RNA together with a constant-region primer. Three rounds of nested multiplex PCR with slightly modified ARM-PCR produced TCR beta libraries. Researchers ran the first two PCR rounds for roughly 11 cycles each with TRBV1-TRBV30 forward primers and a C-beta reverse primer. TCRdb reanalysed the multiplex PCR reads using MiXCR and keeps one entry per CDR3 protein. The repertoire holds a few hundred thousand distinct CDR3 sequences, with almost 60% as singletons.

The specimen was peripheral blood. This sequence originates from a woman in her twenties or thirties with primary liver carcinoma and hepatitis B virus infection. The chain links TRBV30 to TRBJ2-2; 8 nucleotides line up with TRBD2. The CDR3 is CAWSIAGGVGELFF. CDR3 coding DNA: TGTGCCTGGAGTATCGCGGGAGGTGTCGGGGAGCTGTTTTTT.